Presented here are 19 T cell receptor beta chains from one specimen sequenced in a study of T-cell memory formation after mild COVID-19. MiXCR was run by TCRdb on the 5' RACE reads, yielding one entry per CDR3 protein. The sample holds a few hundred thousand distinct CDR3 sequences, roughly 15% seen once. Source material: PBMCs or a T cell subset sorted from them (not recorded which). The receptors here all came from a man between 18 and 29 years old who had mild COVID-19 (a few samples of this study predate the infection). Cell type and time point are not known.

This clonotype was seen only a few times. V and J are TRBV19 and TRBJ2-7; 7 positions match TRBD2. V was clipped by 10 bases and J by 6 bases; unmatched bases: 15. The CDR3 length is 14 residues. The germline V gene has CDR1 LNHDA and CDR2 SQIVND (reference sequence). As DNA, the CDR3 is TGTGCCACAGCCCCCGGGGAGGGAATGGGCGAGCAGTACTTC. It specifies CATAPGEGMGEQYF. The entire variable domain, with the rest obtained from reference TRBV19 and TRBJ2-7, is as follows: DGGITQSPKYLFRKEGQNVTLSCEQNLNHDAMYWYRQDPGQGLRLIYYSQIVNDFQKGDIAEGYSVSREKKESFPLTVTSAQKNPTAFYLCATAPGEGMGEQYFGPGTRLTVT.

V and J are TRBV5-1 and TRBJ2-1, with 9 nucleotides matching TRBD2. Germline-derived CDR1 and CDR2 are SGHRS and YFSETQ. Losses at the gene ends were 5 bases for V and 1 base for J; bases not matched to a gene: 10. The CDR3 contains 17 residues. CDR3 loop: CASRIRVRGGSYNEQFF. The CDR3 nucleotides read TGCGCCAGCAGGATTCGGGTGCGGGGGGGGTCCTACAATGAGCAGTTCTTC.

This clonotype has only a few counts. The chain joins TRBV5-1 to TRBJ2-5; possibly TRBD2 for D (5 bases). The V gene's germline CDR1 is SGHRS and CDR2 YFSETQ. The CDR3 covers 17 residues. V gave up 1 base and J gave up 5 bases, with 21 bases separating them. CDR3 residues: CASSLKGLAPKMETQYF. The CDR3 coding sequence is TGCGCCAGCAGCTTGAAGGGCCTAGCCCCTAAGATGGAGACCCAGTACTTC.

A few counts support this clonotype. The chain uses TRBV30 and TRBJ2-7, with D unclear. Trimming pared 1 base from V and 3 bases from J, leaving 7 bases between. The CDR3 consists of 12 residues. Germline-derived CDR1 and CDR2 are GTSNPN and SVGIG (reference sequence). CDR3 protein: CAWSGTNYEQYF. The DNA of the CDR3 is TGTGCCTGGAGTGGGACCAACTACGAGCAGTACTTC.

This clonotype has just a few counts. This chain uses TRBV12-3 or TRBV12-4 with TRBJ1-5, with TRBD1 identical over 7 bases. V shed 6 bases and J 1 base; nucleotides not matched to a gene: 9. The CDR3 has 16 residues. CDR3 bases: TGTGCCAGCAGCGACAGGGATCAGGGAAGCAATCAGCCCCAGCATTTT. Its protein product is CASSDRDQGSNQPQHF.

The chain carries TRBV4-2 and TRBJ2-2; no clear D gene. The CDR3 loop spans 16 amino acids. Germline V gene sequence: CDR1 LGHNA, CDR2 YNFKEQ. V was pared by 2 bases and J by 6 bases, with 16 bases between. The DNA of the CDR3 is TGTGCCAGCAGCCAACAGTGGAAGGCTTTTGCCGGGGAGCTGTTTTTT. Protein product: CASSQQWKAFAGELFF.

This clonotype was counted only a few times. The rearrangement uses TRBV12-3 or TRBV12-4 and TRBJ2-3; 10 bases fit TRBD2. The CDR3 covers 15 residues. V was pared by 5 bases and J by 3 bases, with 5 bases of the junction left unmatched. The CDR3 nucleotides are TGTGCCAGCAGTCAGCGGGGGGGCCGGACAGATACGCAGTATTTT. Its protein is CASSQRGGRTDTQYF.

V usage is TRBV12-3 or TRBV12-4 and J usage is TRBJ1-5; 9 positions agree with TRBD1. The trim removed 1 base at V and 4 bases at J, leaving 8 bases unmatched. This CDR3 contains 17 residues. The CDR3 reads CASSLVGTGSRNQPQHF. CDR3 nucleotide sequence: TGTGCCAGCAGTTTAGTCGGGACAGGGAGCCGGAATCAGCCCCAGCATTTT.

V is TRBV7-9 and J is TRBJ2-1; perhaps D is TRBD1 or TRBD2 (5 bases each). Trimming removed 5 bases at V and 8 bases at J, with 16 bases between. The CDR3 covers 14 residues. Germline CDR1 and CDR2: SEHNR and FQNEAQ (reference sequence). CDR3 in amino acids: CASSQGLGRDEQFF. In DNA, the CDR3 is TGTGCCAGCAGCCAAGGGCTGGGGCGGGATGAGCAGTTCTTC.

The V call is TRBV12-3 or TRBV12-4, the J call TRBJ1-5; no clear D gene. Trimming stripped 6 bases from V and 4 bases from J, with 7 bases between. The CDR3 totals 12 residues. CDR3 bases: TGTGCCAGCAGCCCGATTAATCAGCCCCAGCATTTT. This sequence encodes CASSPINQPQHF.

This clonotype has a count of ten or more. The rearrangement uses TRBV6-5 and TRBJ2-7; weak D call: TRBD2 (6 bases). The CDR3 extends over 11 amino acids. Trimming stripped 8 bases from V and 4 bases from J, with 9 bases between. Germline V gene lookup returns CDR1 MNHEY and CDR2 SVGAGI. Here the CDR3 reads CASGGTYEQYV. CDR3 in DNA: TGTGCCAGCGGGGGGACTTACGAGCAGTACGTC.

The rearrangement joins TRBV7-2 to TRBJ2-1; weak D call: TRBD1 (6 bases). V lost 3 bases, J lost 7 bases, and 16 bases lay in between. From germline, CDR1 is SGHTA and CDR2 FQGNSA. The length of the CDR3 is 15 residues. The CDR3 loop is CASSFLTGVKNEQFF. DNA of the CDR3: TGTGCCAGCAGCTTTCTGACAGGTGTTAAGAATGAGCAGTTCTTC.

The sample holds many counts of this clonotype. The chain recombines TRBV7-2 with TRBJ2-3; 8 bases match TRBD2. Germline V gene lookup returns CDR1 SGHTA and CDR2 FQGNSA. The CDR3 extends over 15 amino acids. V shed 1 base and J 3 bases; nucleotides not matched to a gene: 3. The CDR3 sequence is CASSLGGLGTDTQYF. The CDR3 DNA reads as TGTGCCAGCAGCTTAGGGGGACTAGGTACAGATACGCAGTATTTT.

In the case of this clonotype: A junction end diverges from the germline sequence, so it may reflect a read error. The CDR3 region has the DNA TGTGCCAGCAGCCTAGCGGGGGGCGTGAACACTGAAGCTTTCTTT. Amino acid sequence: CASSLAGGVNTEAFF. The V call is TRBV7-9, the J call TRBJ1-1; perhaps TRBD1 as D (6 bases). The CDR3 length is 15 residues. Germline V gene lookup returns CDR1 SEHNR and CDR2 FQNEAQ (reference sequence).

This clonotype was seen a few times. The CDR3 DNA follows: TGTGCCAGCTCACCGCGAGAAAGCCGGAATTCACCCCTCCACTTT. This gives the protein CASSPRESRNSPLHF. The chain has TRBV18 and TRBJ1-6; D uncertain. CDR3 length equals 15 residues. Per the germline V gene, CDR1 is KGHSH and CDR2 is LQKENI. V was cut by 3 bases and J by 7 bases, with 13 bases left in between.

In this sample, this clonotype turned up a few times. The chain combines TRBV20-1 with TRBJ1-3; D gene ambiguous. Between the trimmed V and J ends, which lost 0 bases and 1 base, there was a span of 19 bases. CDR1 is DFQATT and CDR2 is SNEGSKA in the germline V gene (reference sequence). The CDR3 is 18 residues long. The CDR3 is CSARDLMRARRSGNTIYF. CDR3 nucleotide sequence: TGCAGTGCTAGAGATCTCATGAGGGCTCGGAGGTCTGGAAACACCATATATTTT.

This clonotype was seen only a few times. The rearrangement uses TRBV6-2 or TRBV6-3 and TRBJ1-6, with no clear D. The germline V and J ends were trimmed by 2 bases and 9 bases, with 8 bases remaining between them. The length of the CDR3 is 13 residues. Germline CDR1 reads MNHEY; CDR2 reads SVGEGT. Here the CDR3 DNA reads TGTGCCAGCAGTTACATGGGGAGTTCACCCCTCCACTTT. This gives the protein CASSYMGSSPLHF.

This clonotype was found a few times. The rearrangement joins TRBV2 to TRBJ1-5; TRBD1 aligns across 8 bases. The germline V gene encodes CDR1 SNHLY and CDR2 FYNNEI. V shed 5 bases, J shed 3 bases, and the junction held 6 bases outside the gene matches. The CDR3 has 15 residues. The chain's CDR3 is CASSQDRASNQPQHF. CDR3 sequence (DNA): TGTGCCAGCAGTCAGGACAGGGCCTCCAATCAGCCCCAGCATTTT.

The chain joins TRBV10-3 to TRBJ2-7; D not resolved. Trimming took 4 bases from V and 2 from J, leaving 15 bases between them. This CDR3 comprises 15 residues. Germline V gene data show CDR1 as ENHRY and CDR2 as SYGVKD. The CDR3 DNA reads as TGTGCCATCAGTGGGACGGTAGGGAAAGCCTACGAGCAGTACTTC. It yields the protein CAISGTVGKAYEQYF.